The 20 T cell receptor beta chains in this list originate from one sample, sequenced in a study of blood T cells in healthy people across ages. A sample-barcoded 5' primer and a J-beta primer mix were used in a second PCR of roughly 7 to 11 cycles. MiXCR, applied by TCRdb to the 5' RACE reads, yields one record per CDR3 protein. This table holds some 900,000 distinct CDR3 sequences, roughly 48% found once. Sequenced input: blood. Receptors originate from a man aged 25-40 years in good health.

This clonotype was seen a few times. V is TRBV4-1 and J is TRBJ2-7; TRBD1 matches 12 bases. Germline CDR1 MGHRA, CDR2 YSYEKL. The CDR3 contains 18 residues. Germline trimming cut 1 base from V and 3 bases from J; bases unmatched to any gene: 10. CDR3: CASSQVHGTGGLYYEQYF. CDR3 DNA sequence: TGCGCCAGCAGCCAAGTGCACGGGACAGGGGGCCTCTACTACGAGCAGTACTTC.

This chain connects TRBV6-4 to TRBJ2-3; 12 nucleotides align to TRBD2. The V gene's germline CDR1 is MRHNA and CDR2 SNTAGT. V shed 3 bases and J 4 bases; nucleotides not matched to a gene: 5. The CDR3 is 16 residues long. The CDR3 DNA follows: TGTGCCAGCAGTGAATCTAGCGGGGGGGCCCCAGATACGCAGTATTTT. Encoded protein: CASSESSGGAPDTQYF.

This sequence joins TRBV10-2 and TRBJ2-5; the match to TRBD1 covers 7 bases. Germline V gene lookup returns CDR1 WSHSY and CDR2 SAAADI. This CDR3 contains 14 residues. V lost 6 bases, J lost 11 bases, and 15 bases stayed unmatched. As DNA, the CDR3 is TGCGCCAGCAGGGAGCCACAGGGGCAGAATGAGCAGTACTTC. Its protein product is CASREPQGQNEQYF.

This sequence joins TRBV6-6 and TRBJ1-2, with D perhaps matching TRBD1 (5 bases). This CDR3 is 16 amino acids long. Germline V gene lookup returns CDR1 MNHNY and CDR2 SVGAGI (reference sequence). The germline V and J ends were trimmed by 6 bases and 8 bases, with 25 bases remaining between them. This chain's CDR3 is CASSLTEGTAVRGYTF. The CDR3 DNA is TGTGCCAGCAGCCTTACAGAGGGGACGGCGGTCCGAGGCTACACCTTC.

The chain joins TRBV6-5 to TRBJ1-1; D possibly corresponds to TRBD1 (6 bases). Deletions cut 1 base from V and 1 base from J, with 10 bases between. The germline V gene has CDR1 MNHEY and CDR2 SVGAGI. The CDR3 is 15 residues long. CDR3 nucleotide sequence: TGTGCCAGCAGTTACTGGGGGCGAGAGAACACTGAAGCTTTCTTT. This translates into CASSYWGRENTEAFF.

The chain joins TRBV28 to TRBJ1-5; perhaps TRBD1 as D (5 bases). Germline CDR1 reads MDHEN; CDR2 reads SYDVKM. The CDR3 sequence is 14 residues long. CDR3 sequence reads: CALKGVGGNQPQHF. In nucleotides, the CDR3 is TGTGCACTGAAAGGGGTTGGGGGCAATCAGCCCCAGCATTTT.

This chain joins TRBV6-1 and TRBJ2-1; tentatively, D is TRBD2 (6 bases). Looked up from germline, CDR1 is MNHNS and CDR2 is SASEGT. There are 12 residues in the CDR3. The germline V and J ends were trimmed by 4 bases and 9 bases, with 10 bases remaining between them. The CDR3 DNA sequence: TGTGCCAGCAGTGTGCGGGATCTTGAGCAGTTCTTC. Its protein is CASSVRDLEQFF.

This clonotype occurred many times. This CDR3 is CSARPPGQANTEAFF. The CDR3, as DNA: TGCAGTGCTAGACCTCCGGGACAGGCGAACACTGAAGCTTTCTTT. The chain carries TRBV20-1 and TRBJ1-1; the match to TRBD1 covers 8 bases. This CDR3 is 15 amino acids long. The germline V gene has CDR1 DFQATT and CDR2 SNEGSKA (reference sequence). Germline trimming cut 2 bases from V and 1 base from J; bases unmatched to any gene: 6.

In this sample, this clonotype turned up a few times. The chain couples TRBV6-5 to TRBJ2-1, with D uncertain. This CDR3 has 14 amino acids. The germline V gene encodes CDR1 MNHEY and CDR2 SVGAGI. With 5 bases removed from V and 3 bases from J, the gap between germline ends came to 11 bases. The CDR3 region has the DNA TGTGCCAGCAGTGAGTCCGGGTACTACAATGAGCAGTTCTTC. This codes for CASSESGYYNEQFF.

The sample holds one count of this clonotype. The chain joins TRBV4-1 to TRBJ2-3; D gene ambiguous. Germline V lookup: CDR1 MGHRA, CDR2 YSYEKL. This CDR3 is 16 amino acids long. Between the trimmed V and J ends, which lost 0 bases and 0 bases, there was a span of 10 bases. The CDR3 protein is CASSQEGSGSTDTQYF. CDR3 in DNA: TGCGCCAGCAGCCAAGAGGGGTCAGGTAGCACAGATACGCAGTATTTT.

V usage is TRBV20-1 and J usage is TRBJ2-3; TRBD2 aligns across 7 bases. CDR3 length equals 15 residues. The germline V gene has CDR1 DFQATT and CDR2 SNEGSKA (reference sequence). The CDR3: CSRASGSTSTDTQYF. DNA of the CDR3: TGCAGCCGCGCTAGCGGAAGTACTAGCACAGATACGCAGTATTTT.

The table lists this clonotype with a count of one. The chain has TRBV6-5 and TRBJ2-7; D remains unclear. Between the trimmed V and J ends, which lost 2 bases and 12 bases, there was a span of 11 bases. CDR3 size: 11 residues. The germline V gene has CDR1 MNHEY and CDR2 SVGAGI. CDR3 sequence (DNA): TGTGCCAGCAGTTACGACCGGGCCCGGTACTTC. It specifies CASSYDRARYF.

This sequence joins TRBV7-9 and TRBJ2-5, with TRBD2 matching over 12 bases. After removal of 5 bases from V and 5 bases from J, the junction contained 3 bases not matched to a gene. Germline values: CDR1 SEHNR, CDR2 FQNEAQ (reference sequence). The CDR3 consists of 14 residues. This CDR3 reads CASSVGLAGETQYF. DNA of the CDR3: TGTGCCAGCAGCGTGGGACTAGCGGGCGAGACCCAGTACTTC.

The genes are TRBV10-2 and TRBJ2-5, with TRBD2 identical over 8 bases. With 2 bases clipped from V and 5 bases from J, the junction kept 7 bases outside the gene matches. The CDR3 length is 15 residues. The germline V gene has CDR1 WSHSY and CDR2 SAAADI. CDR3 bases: TGCGCCAGCAGTGAGACTTTGGGACTAGGCGAGACCCAGTACTTC. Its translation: CASSETLGLGETQYF.

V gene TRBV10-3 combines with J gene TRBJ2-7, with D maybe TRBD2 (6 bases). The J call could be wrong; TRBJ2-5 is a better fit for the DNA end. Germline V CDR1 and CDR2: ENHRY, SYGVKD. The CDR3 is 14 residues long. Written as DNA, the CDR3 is TGTGCCATCAGTGGAAGACTAGTGGGAGAGACCCAGTACTTC. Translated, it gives CAISGRLVGETQYF.

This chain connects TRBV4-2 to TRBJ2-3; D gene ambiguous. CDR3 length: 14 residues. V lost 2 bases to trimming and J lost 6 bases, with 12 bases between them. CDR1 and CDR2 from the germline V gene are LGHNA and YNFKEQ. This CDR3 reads CASSQTGPSDTQYF. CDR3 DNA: TGTGCCAGCAGCCAAACCGGTCCTTCGGATACGCAGTATTTT.

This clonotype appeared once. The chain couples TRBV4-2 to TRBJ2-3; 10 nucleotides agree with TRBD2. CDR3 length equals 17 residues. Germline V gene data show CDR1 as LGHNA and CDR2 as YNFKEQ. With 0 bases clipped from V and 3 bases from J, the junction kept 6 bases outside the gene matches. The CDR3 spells CASSQDLSGGVTDTQYF. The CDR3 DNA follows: TGTGCCAGCAGCCAAGATCTCAGCGGGGGGGTAACAGATACGCAGTATTTT.

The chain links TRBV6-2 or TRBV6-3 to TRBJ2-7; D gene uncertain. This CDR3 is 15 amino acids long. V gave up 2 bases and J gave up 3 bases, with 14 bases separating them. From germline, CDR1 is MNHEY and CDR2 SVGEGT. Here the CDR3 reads CASSYAQVMVYEQYF. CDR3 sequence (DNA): TGTGCCAGCAGTTACGCGCAGGTAATGGTCTACGAGCAGTACTTC.

This chain's CDR3 is CASSLDGQGSEQYF. The CDR3, as DNA: TGTGCCAGCAGCTTAGATGGTCAGGGAAGCGAGCAGTACTTC. This chain joins TRBV11-2 and TRBJ2-5; perhaps TRBD1 as D (5 bases). The J call may be wrong; the DNA end is better matched by TRBJ2-7. This CDR3 is built from 14 residues. Germline values: CDR1 SGHAT, CDR2 FQNNGV.

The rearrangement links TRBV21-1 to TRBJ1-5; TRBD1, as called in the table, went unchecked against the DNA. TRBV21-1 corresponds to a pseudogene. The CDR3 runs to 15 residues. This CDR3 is CASSKRGRGNQPQHF. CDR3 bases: TGTGCCAGCAGCAAACGGGGAAGGGGGAATCAGCCCCAGCATTTT.